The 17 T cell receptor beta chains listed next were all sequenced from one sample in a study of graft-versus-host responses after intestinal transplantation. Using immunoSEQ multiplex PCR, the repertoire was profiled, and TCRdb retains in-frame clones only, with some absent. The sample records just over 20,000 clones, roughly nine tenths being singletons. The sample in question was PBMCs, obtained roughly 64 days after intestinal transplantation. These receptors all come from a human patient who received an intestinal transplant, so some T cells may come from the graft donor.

CDR3: CASSQDKAGGPIDTQYF. The CDR3 region has the DNA TGCGCCAGCAGCCAAGATAAAGCGGGGGGGCCTATAGATACGCAGTATTTT. V is TRBV4-3 and J is TRBJ2-3; 10 positions match TRBD2. CDR3 length: 17 amino acids. With 0 bases clipped from V and 5 bases from J, the junction kept 8 bases outside the gene matches. Germline CDR1 and CDR2: LGHNA and YSLEER.

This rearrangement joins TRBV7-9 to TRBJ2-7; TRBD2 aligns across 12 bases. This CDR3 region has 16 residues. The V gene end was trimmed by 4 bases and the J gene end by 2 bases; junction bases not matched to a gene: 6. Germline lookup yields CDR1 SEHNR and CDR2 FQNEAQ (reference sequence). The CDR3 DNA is TGTGCCAGCAGCTCCCAACTAGCGGGGGGACCCTACGAGCAGTACTTC. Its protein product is CASSSQLAGGPYEQYF.

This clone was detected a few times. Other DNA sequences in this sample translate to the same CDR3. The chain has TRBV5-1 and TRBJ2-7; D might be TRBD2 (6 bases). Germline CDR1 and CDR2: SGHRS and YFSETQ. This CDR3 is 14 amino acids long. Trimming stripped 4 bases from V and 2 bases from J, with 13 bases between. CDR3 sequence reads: CASSLGRTTYEQYF. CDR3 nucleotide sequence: TGCGCCAGCAGCCTAGGGAGGACCACCTACGAGCAGTACTTC.

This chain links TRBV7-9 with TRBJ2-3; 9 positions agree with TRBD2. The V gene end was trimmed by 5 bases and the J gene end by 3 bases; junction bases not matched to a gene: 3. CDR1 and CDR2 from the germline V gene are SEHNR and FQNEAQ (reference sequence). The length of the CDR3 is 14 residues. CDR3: CASSGGLATDTQYF. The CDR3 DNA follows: TGTGCCAGCAGCGGGGGACTAGCAACAGATACGCAGTATTTT.

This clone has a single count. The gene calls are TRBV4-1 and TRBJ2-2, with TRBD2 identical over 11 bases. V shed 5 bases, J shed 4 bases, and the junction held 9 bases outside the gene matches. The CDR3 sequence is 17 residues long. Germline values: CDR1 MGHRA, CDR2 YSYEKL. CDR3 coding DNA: TGCGCCAGCAGCGACCTGACTAGCGGGGTGCTCACCGGGGAGCTGTTTTTT. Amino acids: CASSDLTSGVLTGELFF.

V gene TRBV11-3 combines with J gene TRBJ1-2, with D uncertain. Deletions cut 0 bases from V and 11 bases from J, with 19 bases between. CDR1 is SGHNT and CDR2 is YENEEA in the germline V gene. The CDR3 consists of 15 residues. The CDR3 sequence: CASSLDGSGGISYTF. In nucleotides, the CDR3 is TGTGCCAGCAGCTTAGATGGTTCAGGAGGTATTTCATACACCTTC.

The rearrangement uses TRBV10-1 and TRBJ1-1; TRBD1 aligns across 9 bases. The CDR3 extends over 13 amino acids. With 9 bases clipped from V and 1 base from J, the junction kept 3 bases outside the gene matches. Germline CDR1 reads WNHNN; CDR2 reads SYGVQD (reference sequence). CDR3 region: CASSTGGNTEAFF. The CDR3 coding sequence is TGCGCCAGTTCGACAGGGGGGAACACTGAAGCTTTCTTT.

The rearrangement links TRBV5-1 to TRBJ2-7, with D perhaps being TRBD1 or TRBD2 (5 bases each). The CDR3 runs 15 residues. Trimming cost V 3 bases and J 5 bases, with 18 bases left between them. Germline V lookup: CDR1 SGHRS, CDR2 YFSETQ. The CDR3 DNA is TGCGCCAGCAGCTGGGGCCCGGGATCGGCCGACGAGCAGTACTTC. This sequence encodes CASSWGPGSADEQYF.

The CDR3 loop is CASSLVTMNTEAFF. The CDR3 DNA follows: TGCGCCAGCAGCTTGGTCACGATGAACACTGAAGCTTTCTTT. The chain employs TRBV5-1 and TRBJ1-1; no firm D call. V lost 0 bases and J lost 0, with 6 bases in between. Germline V gene lookup returns CDR1 SGHRS and CDR2 YFSETQ. The CDR3 has 14 residues.

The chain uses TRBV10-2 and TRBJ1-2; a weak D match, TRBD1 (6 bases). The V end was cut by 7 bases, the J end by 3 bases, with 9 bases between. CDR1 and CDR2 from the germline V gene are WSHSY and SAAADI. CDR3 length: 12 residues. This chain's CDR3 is CASMGGDYGYTF. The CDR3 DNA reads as TGCGCCAGCATGGGGGGCGACTATGGCTACACCTTC.

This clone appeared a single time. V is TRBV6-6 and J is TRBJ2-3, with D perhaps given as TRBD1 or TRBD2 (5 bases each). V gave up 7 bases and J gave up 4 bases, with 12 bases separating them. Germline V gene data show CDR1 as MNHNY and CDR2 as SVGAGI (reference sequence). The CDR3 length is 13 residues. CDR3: CASTRGAPDTQYF. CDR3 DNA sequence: TGTGCCAGCACCCGAGGGGCCCCAGATACGCAGTATTTT.

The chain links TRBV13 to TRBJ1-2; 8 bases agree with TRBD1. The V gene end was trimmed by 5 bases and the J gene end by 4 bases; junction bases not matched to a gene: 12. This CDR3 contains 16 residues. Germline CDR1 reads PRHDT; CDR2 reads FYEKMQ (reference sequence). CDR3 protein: CASSPGQGPSRYGYTF. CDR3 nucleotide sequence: TGTGCCAGCAGCCCCGGACAGGGACCCTCTCGCTATGGCTACACCTTC.

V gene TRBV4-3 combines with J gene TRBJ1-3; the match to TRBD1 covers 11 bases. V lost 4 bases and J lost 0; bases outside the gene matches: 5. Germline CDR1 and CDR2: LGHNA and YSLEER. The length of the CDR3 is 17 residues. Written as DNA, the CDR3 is TGCGCCAGCAGCCTCTCCGGGACAGGGGGCTCTGGAAACACCATATATTTT. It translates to CASSLSGTGGSGNTIYF.

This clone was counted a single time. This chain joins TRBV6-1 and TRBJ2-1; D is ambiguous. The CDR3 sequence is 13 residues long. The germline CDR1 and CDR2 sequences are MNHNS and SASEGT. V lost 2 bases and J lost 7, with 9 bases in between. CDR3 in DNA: TGTGCCAGCAGTGAATTTCAGCCAAATGAGCAGTTCTTC. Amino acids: CASSEFQPNEQFF.

CDR3 loop: CASSLELAGDTQYF. In DNA form, the CDR3 reads TGTGCCAGCAGCTTAGAGCTAGCGGGAGATACGCAGTATTTT. The rearrangement links TRBV7-9 to TRBJ2-3, with 8 bases lining up with TRBD2. The CDR3 is 14 amino acids. The V segment lost 1 base and the J segment 5 bases; nucleotides outside the gene matches: 2. The germline gives CDR1 SEHNR, CDR2 FQNEAQ (reference sequence). Based on the CDR3 plus reference TRBV7-9 and TRBJ2-3, the full variable domain is DTGVSQNPRHKITKRGQNVTFRCDPISEHNRLYWYRQTLGQGPEFLTYFQNEAQLEKSRLLSDRFSAERPKGSFSTLEIQRTEQGDSAMYLCASSLELAGDTQYFGPGTRLTVL.

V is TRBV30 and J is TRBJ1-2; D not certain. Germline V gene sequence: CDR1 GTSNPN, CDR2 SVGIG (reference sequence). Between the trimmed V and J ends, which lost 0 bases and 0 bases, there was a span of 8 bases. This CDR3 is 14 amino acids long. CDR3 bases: TGTGCCTGGAGTGTACAAGGAGCTAACTATGGCTACACCTTC. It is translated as CAWSVQGANYGYTF.

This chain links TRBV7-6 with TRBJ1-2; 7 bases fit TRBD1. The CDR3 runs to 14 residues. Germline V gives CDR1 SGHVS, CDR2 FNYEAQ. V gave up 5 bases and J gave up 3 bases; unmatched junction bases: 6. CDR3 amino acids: CASSLTGTDYGYTF. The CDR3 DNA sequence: TGTGCCAGCAGCCTAACAGGGACAGACTATGGCTACACCTTC.